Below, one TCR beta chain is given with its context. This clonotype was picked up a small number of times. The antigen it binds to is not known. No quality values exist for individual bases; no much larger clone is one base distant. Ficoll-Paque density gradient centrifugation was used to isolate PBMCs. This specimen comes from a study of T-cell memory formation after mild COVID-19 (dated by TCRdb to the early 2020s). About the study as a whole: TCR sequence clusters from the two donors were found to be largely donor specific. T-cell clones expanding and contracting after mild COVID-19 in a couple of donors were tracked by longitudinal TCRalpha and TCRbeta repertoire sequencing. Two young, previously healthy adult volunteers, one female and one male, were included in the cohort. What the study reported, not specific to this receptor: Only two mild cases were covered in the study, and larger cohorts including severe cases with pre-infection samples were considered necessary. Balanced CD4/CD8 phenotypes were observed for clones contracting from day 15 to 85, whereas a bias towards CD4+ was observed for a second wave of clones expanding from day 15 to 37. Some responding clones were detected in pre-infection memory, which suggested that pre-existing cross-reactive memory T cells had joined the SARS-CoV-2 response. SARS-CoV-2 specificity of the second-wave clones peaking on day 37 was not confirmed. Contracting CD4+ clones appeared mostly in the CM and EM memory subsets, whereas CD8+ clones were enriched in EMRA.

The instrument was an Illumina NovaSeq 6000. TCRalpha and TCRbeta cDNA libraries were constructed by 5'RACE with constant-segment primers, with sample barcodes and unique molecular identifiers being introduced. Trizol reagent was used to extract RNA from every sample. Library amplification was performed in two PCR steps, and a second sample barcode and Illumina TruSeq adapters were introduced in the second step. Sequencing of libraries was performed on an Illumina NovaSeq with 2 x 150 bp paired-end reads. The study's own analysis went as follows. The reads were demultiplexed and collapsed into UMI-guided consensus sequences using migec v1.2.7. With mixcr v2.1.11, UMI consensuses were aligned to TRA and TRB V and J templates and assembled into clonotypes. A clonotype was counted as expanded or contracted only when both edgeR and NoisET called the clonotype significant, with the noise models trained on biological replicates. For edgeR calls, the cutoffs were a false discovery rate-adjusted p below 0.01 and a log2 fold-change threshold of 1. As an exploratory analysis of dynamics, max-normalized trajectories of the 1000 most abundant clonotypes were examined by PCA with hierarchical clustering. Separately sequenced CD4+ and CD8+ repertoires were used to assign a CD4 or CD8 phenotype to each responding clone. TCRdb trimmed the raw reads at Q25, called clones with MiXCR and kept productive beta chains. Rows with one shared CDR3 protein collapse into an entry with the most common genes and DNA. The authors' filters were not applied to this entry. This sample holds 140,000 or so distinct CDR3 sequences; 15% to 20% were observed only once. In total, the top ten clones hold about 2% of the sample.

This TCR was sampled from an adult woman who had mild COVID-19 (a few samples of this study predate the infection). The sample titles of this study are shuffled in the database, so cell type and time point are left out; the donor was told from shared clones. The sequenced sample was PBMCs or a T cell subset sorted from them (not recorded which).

The DNA sequence is as follows: TGTGCCAGCAGCTTAGCCAGTGCAGGGGGACACGAGCAGTACTTC. This is translated as CASSLASAGGHEQYF. The rearrangement joined TRBV7-9 to TRBJ2-7, and TRBD1 matches 7 of the central bases. After removal of 0 bases from V and 5 bases from J, the junction retains 7 bases not matched to a gene. From the germline V gene (reference sequence), CDR1 is SEHNR and CDR2 is FQNEAQ. The CDR3 spans 15 residues, from the cysteine through the phenylalanine. CDR3 DNA only is kept here, 45 bases in frame from base 1.